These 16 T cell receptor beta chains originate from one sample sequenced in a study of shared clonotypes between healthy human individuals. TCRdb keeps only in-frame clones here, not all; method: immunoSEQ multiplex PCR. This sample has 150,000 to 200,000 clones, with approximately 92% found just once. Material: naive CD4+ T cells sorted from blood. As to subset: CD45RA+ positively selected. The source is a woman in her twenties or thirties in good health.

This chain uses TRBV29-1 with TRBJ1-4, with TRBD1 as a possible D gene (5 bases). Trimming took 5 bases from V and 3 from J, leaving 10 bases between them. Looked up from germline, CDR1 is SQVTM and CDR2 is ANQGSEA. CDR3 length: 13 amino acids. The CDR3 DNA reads TGCAGCGTTTCCGGGGACGCTAATGAAAAACTGTTTTTT. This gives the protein CSVSGDANEKLFF.

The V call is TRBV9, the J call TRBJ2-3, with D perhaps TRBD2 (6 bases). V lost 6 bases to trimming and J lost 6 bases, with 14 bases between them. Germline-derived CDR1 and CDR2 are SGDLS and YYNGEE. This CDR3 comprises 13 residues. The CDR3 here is CASTLTSTDTQYF. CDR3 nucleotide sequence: TGTGCCAGCACCCTGACTAGTACCGATACGCAGTATTTT.

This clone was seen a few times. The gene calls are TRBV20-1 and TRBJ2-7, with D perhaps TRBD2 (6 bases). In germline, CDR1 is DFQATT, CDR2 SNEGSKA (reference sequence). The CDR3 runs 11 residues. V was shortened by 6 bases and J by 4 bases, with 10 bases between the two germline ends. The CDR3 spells CSARLEYEQYF. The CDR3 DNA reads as TGCAGTGCCAGACTAGAGTACGAGCAGTACTTC.

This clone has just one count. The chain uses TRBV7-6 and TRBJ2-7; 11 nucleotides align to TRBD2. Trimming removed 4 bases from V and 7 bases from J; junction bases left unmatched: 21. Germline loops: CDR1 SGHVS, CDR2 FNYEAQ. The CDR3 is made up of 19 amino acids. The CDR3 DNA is TGTGCCAGCAGCTCTCTCGGCAGAGAGGTACTAGCGGGAGCGGGGGAGCAGTACTTC. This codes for CASSSLGREVLAGAGEQYF. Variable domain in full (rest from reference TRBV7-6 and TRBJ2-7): GAGVSQSPRYKVTKRGQDVALRCDPISGHVSLYWYRQALGQGPEFLTYFNYEAQQDKSGLPNDRFSAERPEGSISTLTIQRTEQRDSAMYRCASSSLGREVLAGAGEQYFGPGTRLTVT.

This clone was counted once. The CDR3: CASSESDQSFYEQYF. DNA for the CDR3: TGTGCCAGCAGTGAATCGGACCAGTCGTTCTACGAGCAGTACTTC. The chain carries TRBV6-1 and TRBJ2-7; D ambiguous. Germline V lookup: CDR1 MNHNS, CDR2 SASEGT. The V and J ends lost 2 bases and 3 bases respectively, with 14 bases between them. The CDR3 length is 15 residues.

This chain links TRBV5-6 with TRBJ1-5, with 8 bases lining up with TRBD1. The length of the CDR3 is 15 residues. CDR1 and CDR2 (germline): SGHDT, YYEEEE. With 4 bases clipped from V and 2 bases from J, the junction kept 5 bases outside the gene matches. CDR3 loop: CASSVDRGGNQPQHF. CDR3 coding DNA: TGTGCCAGCAGCGTCGACAGGGGAGGCAATCAGCCCCAGCATTTT.

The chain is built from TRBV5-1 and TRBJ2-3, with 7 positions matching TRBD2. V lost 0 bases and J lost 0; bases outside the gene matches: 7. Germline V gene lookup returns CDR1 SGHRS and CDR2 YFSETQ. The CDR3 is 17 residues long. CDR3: CASSLGSAGPSTDTQYF. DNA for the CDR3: TGCGCCAGCAGCTTGGGTTCAGCGGGACCCAGCACAGATACGCAGTATTTT.

The CDR3: CASSKSGVATYEQYF. The CDR3, as DNA: TGTGCCAGTAGTAAATCGGGGGTCGCCACCTACGAGCAGTACTTC. This chain connects TRBV19 to TRBJ2-7; TRBD2 might be the D (6 bases). V gave up 4 bases and J gave up 2 bases, with 15 bases separating them. This CDR3 is 15 amino acids long. Germline V gene lookup returns CDR1 LNHDA and CDR2 SQIVND (reference sequence). Based on the CDR3 plus reference TRBV19 and TRBJ2-7, the full variable domain is DGGITQSPKYLFRKEGQNVTLSCEQNLNHDAMYWYRQDPGQGLRLIYYSQIVNDFQKGDIAEGYSVSREKKESFPLTVTSAQKNPTAFYLCASSKSGVATYEQYFGPGTRLTVT.

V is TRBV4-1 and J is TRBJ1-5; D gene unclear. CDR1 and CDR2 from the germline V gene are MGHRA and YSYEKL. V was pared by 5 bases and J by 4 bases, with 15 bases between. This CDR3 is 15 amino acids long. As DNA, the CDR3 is TGCGCCAGCAGCGAGTACTTTGCTTTAAATCAGCCCCAGCATTTT. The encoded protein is CASSEYFALNQPQHF.

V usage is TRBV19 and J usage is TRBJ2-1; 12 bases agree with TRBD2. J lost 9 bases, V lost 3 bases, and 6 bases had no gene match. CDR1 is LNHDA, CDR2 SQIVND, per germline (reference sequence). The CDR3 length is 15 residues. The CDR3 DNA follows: TGTGCCAGTAGTATCGCTAGCGGGAGGGCCATTGAGCAGTTCTTC. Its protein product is CASSIASGRAIEQFF.

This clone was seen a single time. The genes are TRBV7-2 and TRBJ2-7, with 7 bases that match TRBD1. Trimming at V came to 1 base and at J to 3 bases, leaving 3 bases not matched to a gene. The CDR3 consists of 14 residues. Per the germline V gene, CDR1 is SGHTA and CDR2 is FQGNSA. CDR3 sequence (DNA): TGTGCCAGCAGCTTAGTCAGGGGGAACTACGAGCAGTACTTC. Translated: CASSLVRGNYEQYF. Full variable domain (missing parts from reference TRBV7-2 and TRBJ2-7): GAGVSQSPSNKVTEKGKDVELRCDPISGHTALYWYRQSLGQGLEFLIYFQGNSAPDKSGLPSDRFSAERTGGSVSTLTIQRTQQEDSAVYLCASSLVRGNYEQYFGPGTRLTVT.

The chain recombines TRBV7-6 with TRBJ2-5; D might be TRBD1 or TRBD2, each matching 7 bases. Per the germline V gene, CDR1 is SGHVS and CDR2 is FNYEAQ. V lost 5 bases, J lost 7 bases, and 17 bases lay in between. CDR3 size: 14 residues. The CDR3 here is CASSPQGGRGTQYF. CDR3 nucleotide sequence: TGTGCCAGCAGCCCCCAGGGGGGGCGGGGGACCCAGTACTTC.

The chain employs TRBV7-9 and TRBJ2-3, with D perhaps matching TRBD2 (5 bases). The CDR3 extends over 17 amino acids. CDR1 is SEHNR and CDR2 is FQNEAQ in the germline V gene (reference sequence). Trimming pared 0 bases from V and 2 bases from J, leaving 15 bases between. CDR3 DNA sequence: TGTGCCAGCAGCTTAGCCCCGGACTCGGCCCCCACAGATACGCAGTATTTT. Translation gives CASSLAPDSAPTDTQYF.

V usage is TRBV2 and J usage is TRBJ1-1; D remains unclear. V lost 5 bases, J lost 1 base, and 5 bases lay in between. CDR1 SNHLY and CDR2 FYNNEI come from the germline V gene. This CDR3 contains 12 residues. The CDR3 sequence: CASSLENTEAFF. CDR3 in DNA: TGTGCCAGCAGTTTGGAGAACACTGAAGCTTTCTTT.

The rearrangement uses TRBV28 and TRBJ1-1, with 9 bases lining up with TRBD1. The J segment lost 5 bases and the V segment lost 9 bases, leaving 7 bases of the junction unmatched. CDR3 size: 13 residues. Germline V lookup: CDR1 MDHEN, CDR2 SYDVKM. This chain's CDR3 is CASRGDRATEAFF. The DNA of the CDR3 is TGTGCCAGTAGGGGGGACAGGGCTACTGAAGCTTTCTTT. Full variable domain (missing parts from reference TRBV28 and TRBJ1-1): DVKVTQSSRYLVKRTGEKVFLECVQDMDHENMFWYRQDPGLGLRLIYFSYDVKMKEKGDIPEGYSVSREKKERFSLILESASTNQTSMYLCASRGDRATEAFFGQGTRLTVV.

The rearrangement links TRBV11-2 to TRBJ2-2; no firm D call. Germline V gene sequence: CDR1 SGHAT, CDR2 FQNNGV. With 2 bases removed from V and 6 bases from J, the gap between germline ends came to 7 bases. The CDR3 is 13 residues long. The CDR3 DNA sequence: TGTGCCAGCAGCTTAAGTAGGGCCGGGGAGCTGTTTTTT. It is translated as CASSLSRAGELFF. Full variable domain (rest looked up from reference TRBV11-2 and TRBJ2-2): EAGVAQSPRYKIIEKRQSVAFWCNPISGHATLYWYQQILGQGPKLLIQFQNNGVVDDSQLPKDRFSAERLKGVDSTLKIQPAKLEDSAVYLCASSLSRAGELFFGEGSRLTVL.